Listed below are T cell receptor beta chains from one sample, sequenced in a study of PD-L1 blockade in urothelial cancer. Clones were read by immunoSEQ multiplex PCR, and TCRdb kept only the in-frame ones, dropping some. Altogether about 43,000 clones are present, around 81% being singletons, with the ten largest covering around 15%. Specimen: PBMCs, collected around atezolizumab (anti-PD-L1) treatment. These receptors were obtained from a man in his 60s with urothelial cancer. CDR3s include the opening cysteine and the closing phenylalanine or tryptophan. The D gene is left open where the match is weak. Where a row states a size, it is once, few, many or the class of an expanded clone; other rows omit it.

>TRBJ2-1|-|TRBV11-1|TRBD1
TGTGCCAGCAGCTTAGATGGGACAGCCTACAATGAGCAGTTCTTC
CASSLDGTAYNEQFF
>TRBJ1-1|-|TRBV28|-
TGTGCCAGCAGTTTCGCAGGGGAGGGCACTGAAGCTTTCTTT
CASSFAGEGTEAFF
>TRBJ1-5|-|TRBV2|-
TGTGCCAGCAGTGAATCCAGGGGTTTCAATCAGCCCCAGCATTTT
CASSESRGFNQPQHF
>TRBJ2-3|once|TRBV28|TRBD2
TGTGCCAGCAGTCCAGCGGGAGGAGTGACAGATACGCAGTATTTT
CASSPAGGVTDTQYF
>TRBJ2-7|-|TRBV9|-
TGTGCCAGCAGCCCCCAAAACAAGCCCGGGGGCGAGCAGTACTTC
CASSPQNKPGGEQYF
>TRBJ2-1|-|TRBV6-5|TRBD1
TGTGCCAGCAGTTACCGATCAGGGGGTTACAATGAGCAGTTCTTC
CASSYRSGGYNEQFF
>TRBJ2-7|-|TRBV30|-
TGTGCCTGCCAACTAGTCCCTCCCTACGAGCAGTACTTC
CACQLVPPYEQYF
>TRBJ1-2|-|TRBV6-1|-
TGTGCCAGCAGTGAAGAGGTAGCTTCCTATGGCTACACCTTC
CASSEEVASYGYTF
>TRBJ1-2|-|TRBV28|-
TGTGCCAGCAGTGAACCGGTCCTTTCGAACTATGGCTACACCTTC
CASSEPVLSNYGYTF
>TRBJ2-7|-|TRBV28|-
TGTGCCCTATACGAGCAGTACTTC
CALYEQYF
>TRBJ2-7|-|TRBV27|TRBD2
TGTGCCAGCAGTTTATCGTTGCGGGAGGGAGAACAGCAGTACTTC
CASSLSLREGEQQYF
>TRBJ1-1|-|TRBV29-1|TRBD1
TGCAGCGTTGATCGGGCGCAGGGGGTCGTCAGCACTGAAGCTTTCTTT
CSVDRAQGVVSTEAFF
>TRBJ2-2|-|TRBV13|TRBD2
TGTGCCAGCAGCACGACCCCCGGGCTAGCGGGAGCCTCTCAGGGCGGGGAGCTGTTTTTT
CASSTTPGLAGASQGGELFF
>TRBJ2-5|-|TRBV25-1|TRBD2
TGTGCCAGCAGGGTCCCCGGTAGCGGGCCAGGGACGGCCCAGTACTTC
CASRVPGSGPGTAQYF
>TRBJ2-3|-|TRBV29-1|TRBD1
TGCAGCGCAGGGGACAGTAGCACAGATACGCAGTATTTT
CSAGDSSTDTQYF
>TRBJ2-3|once|TRBV2|TRBD1
TGTGCCAGCAGTCGACAGGGGTCCCCCACAGATACGCAGTATTTT
CASSRQGSPTDTQYF
>TRBJ1-2|once|TRBV12-2|-
TGTGCAAGTCGCCAACGCAGACAGGGAGAATACCCCAAGTACCCCTTAGATGGCTACACCTTC
CASRQRRQGEYPKYPLDGYTF
>TRBJ1-4|-|TRBV6-5|-
TGTGCCAGCAGTTATGGTTTCGGTGCAACTAATGAAAAACTGTTTTTT
CASSYGFGATNEKLFF
>TRBJ1-4|once|TRBV7-9|TRBD1
TGTGCCAGCAGCGGACCGGGACAGGGTTCCGGAAAACTGTTTTTT
CASSGPGQGSGKLFF
>TRBJ2-1|-|TRBV9|TRBD2
TGTGCCAGCAGCGTAGGGGTAGCGGGATATAATGAGCAGTTCTTC
CASSVGVAGYNEQFF
>TRBJ2-1|-|TRBV19|TRBD2
TGTGCCAGTAGTAAGGGGCTAGCGGGGGGGCGGGGTGAGCAGTTCTTC
CASSKGLAGGRGEQFF
>TRBJ2-3|-|TRBV5-8|-
TGTGCCAGCAGCTTGGCGGGGGAACCCCAGTATTTT
CASSLAGEPQYF